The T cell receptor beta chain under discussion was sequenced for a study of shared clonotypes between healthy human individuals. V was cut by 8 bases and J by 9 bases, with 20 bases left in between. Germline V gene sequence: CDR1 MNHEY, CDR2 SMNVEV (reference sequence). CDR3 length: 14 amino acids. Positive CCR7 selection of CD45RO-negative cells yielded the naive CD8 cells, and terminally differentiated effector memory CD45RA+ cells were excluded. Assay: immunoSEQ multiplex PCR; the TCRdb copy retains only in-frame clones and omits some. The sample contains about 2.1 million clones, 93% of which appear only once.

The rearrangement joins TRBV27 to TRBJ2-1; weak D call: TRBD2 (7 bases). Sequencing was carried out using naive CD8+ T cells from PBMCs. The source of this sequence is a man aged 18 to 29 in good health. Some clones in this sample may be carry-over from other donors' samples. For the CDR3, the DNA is TGTGCCAGCGCCCAGGCGGGGGCCGGAAGTGAGCAGTTCTTC. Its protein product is CASAQAGAGSEQFF.